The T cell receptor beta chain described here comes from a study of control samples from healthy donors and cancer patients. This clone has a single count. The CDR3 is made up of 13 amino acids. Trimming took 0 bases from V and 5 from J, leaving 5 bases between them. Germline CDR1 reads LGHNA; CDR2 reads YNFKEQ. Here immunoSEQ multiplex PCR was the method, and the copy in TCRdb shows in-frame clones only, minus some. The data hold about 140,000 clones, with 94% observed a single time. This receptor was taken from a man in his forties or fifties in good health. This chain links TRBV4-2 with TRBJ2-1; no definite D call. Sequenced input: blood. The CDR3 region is CASSQERDNEQFF. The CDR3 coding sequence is TGTGCCAGCAGCCAAGAACGAGACAATGAGCAGTTCTTC.